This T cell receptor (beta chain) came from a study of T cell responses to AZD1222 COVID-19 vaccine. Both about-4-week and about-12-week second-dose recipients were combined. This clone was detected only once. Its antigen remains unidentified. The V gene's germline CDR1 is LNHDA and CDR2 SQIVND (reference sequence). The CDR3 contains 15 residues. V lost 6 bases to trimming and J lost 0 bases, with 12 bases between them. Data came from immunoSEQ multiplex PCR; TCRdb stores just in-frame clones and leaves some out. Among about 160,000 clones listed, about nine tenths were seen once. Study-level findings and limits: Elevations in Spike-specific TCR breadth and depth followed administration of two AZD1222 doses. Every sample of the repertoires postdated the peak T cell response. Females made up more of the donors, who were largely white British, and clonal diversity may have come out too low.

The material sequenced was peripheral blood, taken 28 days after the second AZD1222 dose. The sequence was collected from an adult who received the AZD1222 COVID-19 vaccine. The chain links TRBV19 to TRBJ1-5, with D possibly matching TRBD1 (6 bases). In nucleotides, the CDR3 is TGTGCCAGTAGGCCGGACAGACATAGCAATCAGCCCCAGCATTTT. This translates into CASRPDRHSNQPQHF. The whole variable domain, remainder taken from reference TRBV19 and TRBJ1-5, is DGGITQSPKYLFRKEGQNVTLSCEQNLNHDAMYWYRQDPGQGLRLIYYSQIVNDFQKGDIAEGYSVSREKKESFPLTVTSAQKNPTAFYLCASRPDRHSNQPQHFGDGTRLSIL.